Included here is one T cell receptor (beta chain) sequence, with context. Its antigen is unidentified. The V gene's germline CDR1 is SGHVS and CDR2 FQNEAQ. V lost 2 bases and J 0 bases, leaving 11 bases between the germline ends. There are 15 residues in the CDR3. The entry originates in a study of shared clonotypes between healthy human individuals. Assay: immunoSEQ multiplex PCR; the TCRdb copy retains only in-frame clones and omits some. The data contain about 490,000 clones, about 82% of them singletons. Study-level results: Owing to a small donor count, the genetic and exposure-history diversity represented was limited. Researchers sampled blood only, noting tissue repertoires likely differ. Clonotype sharing among donors was thought likely to change with sequencing depth.

None of the donors, who were healthy HIV-negative adults, had recently had acute infections or vaccinations. Sequenced sample: PBMCs. This TCR came from a woman in her thirties or forties in good health. Some clones in this sample may be carry-over from other donors' samples. The chain joins TRBV7-8 to TRBJ2-7, with D possibly matching TRBD1 (5 bases). In DNA, the CDR3 is TGTGCCAGCAGCTTACATTCAGGGAACTCCTACGAGCAGTACTTC. Amino acid sequence: CASSLHSGNSYEQYF.